The rows below give T cell receptor beta chains drawn from one sample of a study of metastatic and nonmetastatic thyroid tumors. TCRdb re-called clones from the PCR reads using MiXCR. The repertoire holds 20,000 to 25,000 clones, with roughly 22% as singletons. The source material was blood. The receptors were gathered from a female donor with papillary thyroid cancer or a benign thyroid nodule (not recorded which). Some clones in this sample may be carry-over from other donors' samples. Both conserved end residues are part of each CDR3. Expanded clones are given a class, and other clones once, few, many or no size at all.

TRBJ1-6,TRBV27,many,CASSFGTGYNSPLHF
TRBJ2-3,TRBV14,once,CASSRMGHLSTDTQYF
TRBJ2-3,TRBV28,NA,CASSPVRAFSTDTQYF
TRBJ2-1,TRBV4-1,many,CASSQLPPRDPGEQFF
TRBJ2-2,TRBV19,NA,CASSLISGTNTGELFF
TRBJ2-2,TRBV7-6,NA,CASSLSAGGPGELFF
TRBJ2-5,TRBV15,many,CATSREGPETQYF
TRBJ2-2,TRBV9,many,CASSASGSSPGELFF
TRBJ1-1,TRBV7-9,many,CASTPKQGAFRRAFF
TRBJ2-3,TRBV6-1,few,CASRSPGQGRDTQYF
TRBJ2-1,TRBV6-1,many,CASSESLAGGRGSYNEQFF
TRBJ2-1,TRBV4-3,many,CASSQGAGSEQFF
TRBJ1-2,TRBV6-2/TRBV6-3,few,CVSRSTGAGYGCTF
TRBJ2-3,TRBV6-4,many,CASSESSGSTDTQYF
TRBJ2-7,TRBV5-1,many,CASSLYRDRGDEQYF
TRBJ2-3,TRBV11-2,NA,CASSRLAGISTDTQYF
TRBJ2-1,TRBV6-4,many,CASSDSHNEQFF
TRBJ1-1,TRBV30,NA,CAWSGAGNTEAFF
TRBJ2-4,TRBV29-1,many,CSVAQGAPAFDKNIQYF
TRBJ2-4,TRBV3-1,many,CASSQAGNIQYF
TRBJ2-5,TRBV12-3/TRBV12-4,few,CASSSVVSRGETQYF
TRBJ2-6,TRBV11-2,many,CASSPPGIGANVLTF
TRBJ2-1,TRBV19,once,CASISRGGSHVNEQFF
TRBJ2-7,TRBV7-9,many,CASSGGLAGNYEQYF
TRBJ1-1,TRBV7-8,few,CASSSTTGGTEAFF
TRBJ1-6,TRBV27,NA,CASRRELRSYNSPLHF
TRBJ2-1,TRBV27,many,CASSPLRRGSYNEQFF
TRBJ1-5,TRBV20-1,many,CSAWKGQNHQPQHF
TRBJ1-1,TRBV6-1,medium-sized,CASSTGDTEAFF
TRBJ2-7,TRBV24-1,NA,CATSDSAGQGLYEQYF
TRBJ2-7,TRBV20-1,NA,CSARAPGGGFAYEQYF
TRBJ2-1,TRBV3-1,NA,CASSRTLRRNEQFF
TRBJ2-6,TRBV20-1,NA,CSARYWGQPGSNVLTF
TRBJ2-2,TRBV6-6,many,CASTKRGARLAGDTGELFF
TRBJ2-5,TRBV4-1,NA,CASSQDKGTQYF
TRBJ2-3,TRBV12-3/TRBV12-4,medium-sized,CASRRTGVPDTQYF
TRBJ2-1,TRBV18,many,CASSPRTSAIYNEQFF
TRBJ1-2,TRBV11-2,many,CASSLDLFQPYGYTF
TRBJ2-1,TRBV6-1,NA,CASSEADTSGGARHF
TRBJ1-2,TRBV20-1,many,CSASDPGLGNYGYTF
TRBJ2-1,TRBV2,many,CASNIGQGGINEQFF
TRBJ2-2,TRBV20-1,many,CSASLTYTGELFF
TRBJ1-2,TRBV11-2,NA,CASSPPGLVYTF
TRBJ2-7,TRBV5-1,once,CASRAQKGYEQYF
TRBJ1-3,TRBV19,NA,CATTYRGSGNTIYF
TRBJ2-2,TRBV6-2/TRBV6-3,many,CASRGLIPGRELFF
TRBJ1-6,TRBV9,NA,CASSVEPVSNSPLHF
TRBJ2-3,TRBV7-7,NA,CTSSENSCSTDTQYF
TRBJ1-4,TRBV20-1,many,CSARTANEKLFF
TRBJ2-5,TRBV3-1,many,CASSQDRPTLRETQYF